The sequence of this T cell receptor (beta chain) was determined in a study of cytomegalovirus exposure and HLA in healthy donors. Turning to the study itself: The roughly 130 validation repertoires used the same platform as the roughly 700 first-cohort repertoires (as reported by a later analysis).

A remark on this clone: As yet, its antigen is unknown.

TCRdb's copy holds only in-frame clones and misses some; the assay was immunoSEQ multiplex PCR. The sample has under 75,000 clones; about 91% are singletons. The CDR3 contains 12 residues. CDR1 is MDHEN, CDR2 SYDVKM, per germline. The junction had 2 bases not matched to a gene; V was cut back by 5 bases and J by 8 bases. The study's findings and limits: First-cohort TCR clusters tended to co-occur in the roughly 120 validation repertoires, a later analysis found.

The sample taken for sequencing was PBMCs. V usage is TRBV28 and J usage is TRBJ1-1; TRBD1 aligns across 10 bases. This sequence originates from a man aged 18-30 years in good health and CMV-seropositive. CDR3 in DNA: TGTGCCAGCAGTCTGGACAGGGGGGAAGCTTTCTTT. Its protein is CASSLDRGEAFF.